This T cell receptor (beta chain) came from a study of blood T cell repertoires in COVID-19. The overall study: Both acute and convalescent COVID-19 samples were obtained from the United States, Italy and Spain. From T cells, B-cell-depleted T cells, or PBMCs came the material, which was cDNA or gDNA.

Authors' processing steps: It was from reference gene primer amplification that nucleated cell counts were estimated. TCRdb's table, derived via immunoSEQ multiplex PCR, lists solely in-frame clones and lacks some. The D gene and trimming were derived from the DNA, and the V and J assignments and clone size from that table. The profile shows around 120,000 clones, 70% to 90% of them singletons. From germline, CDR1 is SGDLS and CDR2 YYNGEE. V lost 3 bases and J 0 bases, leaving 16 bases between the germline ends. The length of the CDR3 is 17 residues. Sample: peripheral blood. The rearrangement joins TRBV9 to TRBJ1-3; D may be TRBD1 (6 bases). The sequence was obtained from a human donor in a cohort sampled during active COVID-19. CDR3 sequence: CASSGTAPGYSGNTIYF. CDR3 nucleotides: TGTGCCAGCAGCGGGACAGCGCCGGGCTACTCTGGAAACACCATATATTTT.